This T cell receptor (beta chain) was observed in a study of CD8 T cells in ankylosing spondylitis. CDR1 and CDR2 from the germline V gene are SGHAT and FQNNGV. V lost 1 base and J lost 6, with 4 bases in between. This CDR3 region has 12 residues. General study findings and limits: As reported, disease-linked clones showed significant enrichment in matched ankylosing spondylitis synovial fluid.

This clonotype showed up many times. The antigen is unknown. From the 5' RACE reads, TCRdb called clonotypes with MiXCR, one entry per CDR3 protein. In the table there are 250,000 or so distinct CDR3 sequences, more than 15% of which are singletons. The clonotype comes from a male donor with ankylosing spondylitis or in good health (not recorded which). Source material: blood, either unsorted or a sorted T cell fraction (not recorded which). The chain recombines TRBV11-2 with TRBJ2-1, with unresolved D. The CDR3 protein is CASSLGFNEQFF. CDR3 coding DNA: TGTGCCAGCAGCTTAGGGTTCAATGAGCAGTTCTTC.